Reported below is one TCR beta chain. The specificity of this receptor is unknown. Base-call qualities are not available, and no considerably larger clone is one nucleotide away. The CDR3 measures 11 amino acids from cysteine to phenylalanine. Of all the DNA, just the CDR3 is kept, 33 bases in frame from base 1. V is clipped by 6 bases and J by 7 bases, and the sequence between their germline boundaries is 8 bases long. CDR1 and CDR2 are read off the germline V gene as SGHAT and FQNNGV. The data derive from a study of blood T cells in healthy people across ages (dated by TCRdb to about 2015). Study-wide context: In model experiments, roughly one uniquely barcoded TCR beta cDNA molecule per two T cells was captured by template switching. Age-related changes in TCR beta repertoire diversity were measured in the study by deep sequencing normalized with unique cDNA molecular identifiers. The donors were divided into four age groups: young (average around 17 years), middle-aged (under 40), aged (about 62) and long-lived (82). To avoid experimental bias, donors of different ages were randomly spread across the sequencing lanes. The study analyzed two additional independent replicas of 1 million unique cDNA reads from the same blood draw for two donors, one aged 18 to 30 and one aged 80 or older.

Library preparation employed 5' RACE. The run used an Illumina HiSeq 2500. A second PCR of about 6 to 11 cycles was performed with a sample-barcoded 5' primer and a J-beta primer mix. A template-switch 5' adaptor carrying 12 random nucleotides introduced a unique molecular identifier onto each TCR beta cDNA molecule. Each sample yielded at least 3 million CDR3-containing paired-end reads. First-strand cDNA synthesis was performed from all RNA using the Mint cDNA synthesis kit, with priming by a TRBC-specific oligonucleotide. Following uracil-DNA glycosylase treatment, a first 18-cycle PCR with universal primers M1SS and BC2_uni_R was performed on all cDNA. The authors' pipeline ran thus. For normalization, 1 million high-quality reads, each with a distinct molecular identifier, were randomly selected from each sample. Reads sharing molecular identifiers were discarded rather than binned into consensus sequences. MiTCR, run with a Q25 quality threshold and the strictest error-elimination algorithm, handled CDR3 identification, clonotype clustering and error correction. A nonparametric unseen species model with Euler transformation was used to estimate lower-bound total TCR beta diversity. Through fastp at Q25 and MiXCR, TCRdb rebuilt clones from the public reads, retaining in-frame beta chains. CDR3 protein duplicates are merged, each entry listing the most common genes and DNA. For this entry, the V and J calls and clone size follow TCRdb and not the study's own pipeline. In all, the sample holds nearly 1 million distinct CDR3 sequences, and 45% to 60% of those were seen once. 20% to 25% of the sample rests with the top ten.

The roughly 42 donors, aged about 6 to 95 years, were systemically healthy Caucasian individuals from Russia. Each donor gave approximately 9.3 milliliters of peripheral blood, collected into EDTA-treated Vacutainer tubes. PBMCs were isolated by Ficoll-Paque density-gradient centrifugation, with at least 6 million obtained per sample. Total RNA was extracted from PBMCs with Trizol reagent, with at least 5.5 micrograms obtained per sample. The percentages of naive CD45RAhigh/CD27high T cells were determined by flow cytometry on a PBMC aliquot from every donor. Points the paper makes about the study in general: Estimates of total diversity based on one million sequenced T cells were considered lower bounds and underestimates. Since profiling was done on bulk unsorted PBMCs, naive and antigen-experienced compartments could not be conclusively compared. As age increased, observed TCR beta diversity per million T cells dropped in a roughly linear way, and a significant reduction was already evident by age roughly 36. Because the CMV infection status of the donors was unknown, age-related changes in expanded clonotypes may potentially have been confounded. The long-lived group showed more naive CD4+ T cells, fewer expanded clones and increased TCR diversity than the aged group, suggesting age selection. Observed TCR beta diversity correlated strongly with the percentage of naive T cells measured by flow cytometry.

The specimen was blood. This TCR was recovered from a woman aged 55-69 years in good health. Rearrangement joined TRBV11-2 to TRBJ2-3, with a weak D call of TRBD2 (6 bases match). The CDR3 has the sequence CASRGGNTQYF. The sequenced DNA is TGTGCCAGCAGAGGAGGGAATACGCAGTATTTT.